This record looks at one T cell receptor (beta chain) sequence and its context. The clone's antigen remains unknown. No qualities accompany the bases; no much larger clone lies one base away. Library preparation used the immunoSEQ multiplex PCR assay. For the multiplex PCR, a mixture combining 60 forward primers for TCR Vbeta segments and 13 reverse primers for TCR Jbeta segments was used. The CDR3 region of rearranged TCR beta genes was amplified from genomic DNA by a multiplex PCR assay. Amplified TCR beta libraries were sequenced as 87-base-pair reads on the Illumina HiSeq System. For the original study's pipeline: A later analysis counted some 80 million unique TCR beta chains across the 700 or so repertoires, and roughly 11 million of these chains were shared by at least two donors. To remove PCR and sequencing errors, raw reads were error-corrected and collapsed into unique sequences using a nearest-neighbor algorithm that merged closely related sequences. Alignment of CDR3 sequences to IMGT reference sequences was used to assign V, D and J gene segments. For a sequence to be retained, a match of at least six nucleotides was required to both a V gene segment and a J gene segment. A rearrangement counted as productive if the CDR3 had no stop codons and remained in frame with V and J, and every other rearrangement counted as non-productive. Following IMGT convention, CDR3 was defined as the stretch from the second conserved V-encoded cysteine up to the conserved J-encoded phenylalanine. The earlier analysis of a few hundred of the donors excluded sequences that lacked an unambiguous match to a single V gene segment. In an earlier analysis of 587 of the donors, a V segment was called functional when productive rearrangements were above 56.7%, and segregating when the standard deviation between donors exceeded 5%. To diagnose cytomegalovirus status from the catalog of TCR beta chain sequences, a statistical classification framework was built. In a later analysis, V and J genes were assigned by comparing TCR nucleotide sequences against IMGT/GENE-DB human TR gene sequences. Using the TCRdist pipeline, a later analysis assigned CDR3 sequences along with most-parsimonious VDJ recombination scenarios. In a later analysis, every TCR beta chain was defined by the combination of its CDR3 amino acid sequence and its V-gene family, and reads without a unique V-gene family were dropped. As a way to deal with suspected cross-contamination and a sequencing artifact, a later analysis dropped 640 or so nucleotide sequences that were highly shared and had low generation probability. In a later analysis, a clonal expansion index for each public chain was calculated from normalized within-repertoire ranks of inferred template counts. In a later analysis, generation probabilities were computed with a VDJ recombination model fitted to out-of-frame rearrangements, and the resulting probabilities were checked against IGoR. A later analysis scored TCR-TCR, TCR-HLA and TCR-CMV co-occurrence with hypergeometric tests, applying a repertoire-size bias correction to TCR pairs. False discovery rates were estimated in a later analysis by permuting HLA or CMV assignments 20 times. In a later analysis, co-occurring TCRs were grouped using DBSCAN, with TCRdist sequence similarity added in when clustering inside HLA-allele-positive subsets. Co-occurrence clustering excluded repertoires with fewer than 30,000 or more than 120,000 public chains, plus five with anomalous nucleotide sharing. The clones in this table, taken by TCRdb from immuneACCESS, are in-frame only. Not every clone is retained; where verified, under half of the shortfall comes from an unresolved V gene, and the cause of the rest is unknown. D and trimming come from the DNA, and the V and J calls and clone size come from that table. The sample has 90,000 to 150,000 clones on record, 81% of them singletons. The top ten clonotypes cover about 1.7% of the sample.

The cohort consisted of fewer than 700 healthy bone marrow donors. At the time of sampling, all cohort members were nominally healthy, though unrecorded immune exposures were likely present. The donor was CMV seronegative and belonged to the group of over 350 seronegative cohort members. Each donor provided a peripheral blood sample, and peripheral blood mononuclear cells were used for TCR beta sequencing. The Qiagen DNeasy Blood Extraction Kit was used to extract genomic DNA from the blood cell samples. The germline V and J ends show losses of 1 base and 1 base respectively, and no gene match explains 5 bases of the junction. The CDR3 spans 17 residues, from the cysteine through the phenylalanine. The sequence is cut down to CDR3 DNA, 51 bases in frame from base 1. In the germline V gene, CDR1 corresponds to MGHDK and CDR2 to SYGVNS. This sample stems from a study of cytomegalovirus exposure and HLA in healthy donors (dated by TCRdb to about 2017). Study-wide context: In an earlier analysis of several hundred of the donors, 276 Gb of sequence data and 90 million to 120 million unique TCR beta sequences from approximately 180 million T cells were reported. Among the roughly 410 genotyped donors, approximately 81% belonged to the genetic ancestry cluster associated with self-reported Caucasian donors. On average, roughly 250,000 unique TCR beta nucleotide sequences were sequenced per donor among 398 genotyped donors of the cohort, with around 19% of those sequences being non-productive. To predict cytomegalovirus infection status, the study brought together high-throughput TCR immunosequencing, statistical association of individual TCRs with disease status, and machine learning. A handful of DR-DQ haplotypes were treated as single units for association and clustering because of strong linkage in the cohort. The aim of the study was to test whether cataloging public T cell receptors could identify signatures of past pathogen exposure. All discovery cohort repertoires had been generated using a single sequencing platform. To decide whether each TCR beta V gene segment behaved as functional or pseudogenic, an earlier analysis of some 600 of the donors relied on high-throughput TCR beta sequencing. To study patterns of TCR occurrence, a later analysis re-analyzed previously published TCR beta repertoires from just over 650 donors and added high-resolution HLA genotyping. Donor age, sex, ethnicity and CMV serostatus were compiled alongside the repertoire data. A later genetic analysis used genome-wide SNP genotypes for about 65% of the 666 donors, treating that subset as a discovery cohort. The number of donors typed differed by locus, with 629-630 for A, B, C, DRB1 and DQB1, around 560 for DQA1, over 600 for DPA1, and some 440 for DPB1. Besides the first cohort of about 730 subjects, a separate validation cohort made up of roughly 130 different subjects was used. HLA typing covered class I and class II loci at four-digit resolution. The later analysis used no new phenotypic data to find candidate immune exposures, relying instead on TCR beta sequences and their occurrence across donors. The study profiled the T cell repertoires of more than 500 subjects by immunosequencing and related them to cytomegalovirus serostatus. An early release covering roughly 580 HLA-typed donors comprised 250 to 350 gigabases of sequencing data and roughly 85 million unique TCR sequences. Here is what the overall study found, with its caveats: A further reported finding was that TCR beta sequences accurately predicted the HLA-A and HLA-B alleles for most subjects in the first cohort. A group of highly shared sequence variants was considered likely to be a technical artifact of the sequencing pipeline. In a later genetic analysis, fewer N-insertions in productive TCRs were reported among donors in an Asian-associated ancestry cluster than the approximately 710-donor mean. The only immune exposure information available for the cohort was CMV serostatus. A later analysis found that TCR association rates varied across HLA loci, with DRB1 alleles showing the most associated TCRs and HLA-C alleles the fewest. In a later genetic analysis, a missense DCLRE1C variant was associated with V-gene and J-gene trimming of TCR beta chains, and the association was replicated in an independent cohort. When HLA alleles, especially DR and DQ, strongly co-occurred, TCR associations were difficult to assign to individual alleles. Cytomegalovirus status was reported to be diagnosed by the classifier with high specificity and sensitivity in both the original and validation cohorts. The authors suggested that the approach could potentially be extended to other disease states and immunological phenotypes. Because HLA typing was missing for some donors at each locus, association tests included only the typed subset. Most CMV-associated TCR beta chains appeared to be HLA-restricted in a later analysis, and the HLA associations seemed to be driven largely by CMV exposure. Roughly uniform sequencing depth across donors was assumed in presence/absence analyses, although this assumption may not hold. A later analysis reported that several top co-occurrence clusters appeared linked to parvovirus B19, influenza, CMV and Epstein-Barr virus. Because counts were too low, 15 to 20 rarely observed V segments, including chromosome 9 orphons, were excluded from the earlier analysis of under 650 of the donors. The study gave a list of under 200 TCR beta chains associated with cytomegalovirus. Only TCR beta chains were sequenced in this cohort, and the absence of alpha or paired-chain data limited detectable features. Some IMGT-functional V segments, including TRBV6-2 and TRBV6-3, could not be distinguished by the 87-base-pair reads and were therefore excluded. In an earlier analysis of around 600 of the donors, most TCR beta V segments were observed in productive rearrangements about 87% or about 30% of the time, broadly matching IMGT annotations. Most TCR sequences were seen in very few donors, while some public TCRs were found in many individuals. In vitro tests confirmed that a few of the cytomegalovirus-associated TCR beta chains recognize cytomegalovirus antigens. At a false discovery rate of 0.05, a later analysis linked some 17,000 TCR beta sequences to specific HLA alleles. Compared with equally common non-associated chains, HLA-associated TCR beta chains in a later analysis were more clonally expanded and had lower generation probabilities. Linkage disequilibrium might explain the correlated functional status among segregating V segments, but an unknown experimental factor could not be excluded.

The TCR sequence derives from a man aged 35 to 55 in good health and CMV-seronegative. The sample consisted of PBMCs. The rearranged chain carries TRBV25-1 and TRBJ2-3; TRBD2 fits 10 bases in the junction. The CDR3 sequence is CASSESGSGGRTDTQYF. In nucleotides, the sequence is TGTGCCAGCAGTGAATCTGGTAGCGGGGGGCGCACAGATACGCAGTATTTT.